This is a list of T cell receptor beta chains from one sample in a study of metastatic and nonmetastatic thyroid tumors. With MiXCR, TCRdb reprocessed the PCR reads. The data contain tens of thousands of clones, over 9.5% of them singletons. Material: blood. The source of these receptors is a female donor with papillary thyroid cancer or a benign thyroid nodule (not recorded which). Some clones in this sample may be carry-over from other donors' samples. Each CDR3 is given with its conserved first and last residue. The order of the fields is J gene, D gene, CDR3 length, clone size, V gene, CDR3 DNA, CDR3 protein. D genes are given only for firm matches. A clone size is listed for some rows: how often the clone was seen (once, few, many), or a class if it is expanded.

J gene: TRBJ1-2; D gene: .; CDR3 length: 12; clone size: many; V gene: TRBV28; CDR3 DNA: TGTGCCAGCAGTTTAGGCAGTTATGGCTACACCTTC; CDR3 protein: CASSLGSYGYTF
J gene: TRBJ1-4; D gene: .; CDR3 length: 15; clone size: many; V gene: TRBV6-1; CDR3 DNA: TGTGCCAGCAGTGTACCTATGGGCCTAAATGAAAAACTGTTTTTT; CDR3 protein: CASSVPMGLNEKLFF
J gene: TRBJ2-1; D gene: TRBD2; CDR3 length: 13; clone size: many; V gene: TRBV6-1; CDR3 DNA: TGTGCCAGCACTCAGGGAGGGAAAAATGAGCAGTTCTTC; CDR3 protein: CASTQGGKNEQFF
J gene: TRBJ2-3; D gene: .; CDR3 length: 14; clone size: many; V gene: TRBV19; CDR3 DNA: TGTGCCAGTAGTATCGCAGGGGACGCAGATACGCAGTATTTT; CDR3 protein: CASSIAGDADTQYF
J gene: TRBJ2-3; D gene: TRBD2; CDR3 length: 17; clone size: many; V gene: TRBV20-1; CDR3 DNA: TGCAGTGCTAGAGATGGGACTAGCGGGAGGGCGGGAGATACGCAGTATTTT; CDR3 protein: CSARDGTSGRAGDTQYF
J gene: TRBJ2-1; D gene: .; CDR3 length: 14; clone size: many; V gene: TRBV30; CDR3 DNA: TGTGCCTGGGTCCAAGATGGCTCCTACAATGAGCAGTTCTTC; CDR3 protein: CAWVQDGSYNEQFF
J gene: TRBJ2-6; D gene: TRBD1; CDR3 length: 16; clone size: many; V gene: TRBV29-1; CDR3 DNA: TGCAGCGTTGGACAGGGGGCGAGATTTGGGGCCAACGTCCTGACTTTC; CDR3 protein: CSVGQGARFGANVLTF
J gene: TRBJ1-4; D gene: TRBD1; CDR3 length: 15; clone size: .; V gene: TRBV5-1; CDR3 DNA: TGCACCAGCAGGGGGACGGTTCCAACTAATGAAAAACTGTTTTTT; CDR3 protein: CTSRGTVPTNEKLFF
J gene: TRBJ2-2; D gene: TRBD2; CDR3 length: 16; clone size: many; V gene: TRBV19; CDR3 DNA: TGTGCCAGTACCCTTGGGGGGACTAAGAACACCGGGGAGCTGTTTTTT; CDR3 protein: CASTLGGTKNTGELFF
J gene: TRBJ2-2; D gene: .; CDR3 length: 12; clone size: many; V gene: TRBV3-1; CDR3 DNA: TGTGCCAGCAGCCTATCGGGCGGGGAGCTGTTTTTT; CDR3 protein: CASSLSGGELFF
J gene: TRBJ2-7; D gene: .; CDR3 length: 13; clone size: many; V gene: TRBV14; CDR3 DNA: TGTGCCAGCAGCCTCACACGTGCCTACGAGCAGTACTTC; CDR3 protein: CASSLTRAYEQYF
J gene: TRBJ1-6; D gene: TRBD1; CDR3 length: 15; clone size: many; V gene: TRBV20-1; CDR3 DNA: TGCAGTGCTAGAGATAGGGACAGGGACAATTCACCCCTCCACTTT; CDR3 protein: CSARDRDRDNSPLHF
J gene: TRBJ2-5; D gene: .; CDR3 length: 12; clone size: many; V gene: TRBV10-3; CDR3 DNA: TGTGCCATCAGTGATGCCCAAGAGACCCAGTACTTC; CDR3 protein: CAISDAQETQYF
J gene: TRBJ2-3; D gene: TRBD1; CDR3 length: 15; clone size: many; V gene: TRBV7-3; CDR3 DNA: TGTGCCAGCAGCCCCGGGACAGGGGGCACAGATACGCAGTATTTT; CDR3 protein: CASSPGTGGTDTQYF
J gene: TRBJ2-1; D gene: TRBD2; CDR3 length: 20; clone size: .; V gene: TRBV4-2; CDR3 DNA: TGTGCCAGCAGCCCACCGAGGGAGACTAGCGGAAGGCACTCCTACAATGAGCAGTTCTTC; CDR3 protein: CASSPPRETSGRHSYNEQFF
J gene: TRBJ2-1; D gene: TRBD2; CDR3 length: 16; clone size: many; V gene: TRBV20-1; CDR3 DNA: TGCAGTGCTAGAGAGAGGACGGGGACTAGATACAATGAGCAGTTCTTC; CDR3 protein: CSARERTGTRYNEQFF
J gene: TRBJ2-5; D gene: TRBD1; CDR3 length: 16; clone size: many; V gene: TRBV5-1; CDR3 DNA: TGCGCCAGCAGCTTGGCCGGGACAGCGAACCAAGAGACCCAGTACTTC; CDR3 protein: CASSLAGTANQETQYF
J gene: TRBJ2-7; D gene: TRBD1; CDR3 length: 14; clone size: many; V gene: TRBV19; CDR3 DNA: TGTGCCAGTAGTAAAGACAGGGCCTATGACGAGCAGTACTTC; CDR3 protein: CASSKDRAYDEQYF
J gene: TRBJ1-1; D gene: .; CDR3 length: 17; clone size: many; V gene: TRBV20-1; CDR3 DNA: TGCAGTGCTAGAGACCCCACACAGGGCCTGGTGAACACTGAAGCTTTCTTT; CDR3 protein: CSARDPTQGLVNTEAFF
J gene: TRBJ2-3; D gene: TRBD2; CDR3 length: 15; clone size: few; V gene: TRBV6-4; CDR3 DNA: TGTGCCAGCAACGGACTAGCGGGAGGTTCAGATACGCAGTATTTT; CDR3 protein: CASNGLAGGSDTQYF
J gene: TRBJ1-3; D gene: .; CDR3 length: 14; clone size: .; V gene: TRBV2; CDR3 DNA: TGTGCCAGCAGTGAAGTCGGGTCTGGAAACACCATATATTTT; CDR3 protein: CASSEVGSGNTIYF
J gene: TRBJ2-3; D gene: .; CDR3 length: 15; clone size: many; V gene: TRBV5-6; CDR3 DNA: TGTGCCAGCAGCTACGGCCCCGGAAATACAGATACGCAGTATTTT; CDR3 protein: CASSYGPGNTDTQYF
J gene: TRBJ1-2; D gene: .; CDR3 length: 14; clone size: .; V gene: TRBV30; CDR3 DNA: TGTGCCTGGAGGACGGACTGCGGGGTAGATGGCTACATCTTC; CDR3 protein: CAWRTDCGVDGYIF
J gene: TRBJ2-1; D gene: .; CDR3 length: 13; clone size: many; V gene: TRBV10-3; CDR3 DNA: TGTGCCAACCCACCCAACAGAACTAAGGGGCAGTTCTTC; CDR3 protein: CANPPNRTKGQFF
J gene: TRBJ1-2; D gene: .; CDR3 length: 15; clone size: many; V gene: TRBV5-8; CDR3 DNA: TGTGCCAGCAGCTTGAAGCGGTCATTGGGGTATGGCTACACCTTC; CDR3 protein: CASSLKRSLGYGYTF
J gene: TRBJ1-2; D gene: .; CDR3 length: 13; clone size: few; V gene: TRBV30; CDR3 DNA: TGTGCCTGGAGTGTAGAGAGAAACTATGGCTACACCTTC; CDR3 protein: CAWSVERNYGYTF
J gene: TRBJ2-1; D gene: TRBD2; CDR3 length: 16; clone size: many; V gene: TRBV20-1; CDR3 DNA: TGCAGTGCTAGAGATCCGACTAGCGGTCTGGGGAATGAGCAGTTCTTC; CDR3 protein: CSARDPTSGLGNEQFF
J gene: TRBJ2-5; D gene: .; CDR3 length: 15; clone size: .; V gene: TRBV7-6; CDR3 DNA: TGTGCCAGCAGCTATACTAGGGGGAGGGAGGGGACCCAGTACTTC; CDR3 protein: CASSYTRGREGTQYF
J gene: TRBJ2-2; D gene: .; CDR3 length: 14; clone size: .; V gene: TRBV27; CDR3 DNA: TGTGCCAGCACCAATTACGGGCGCACCGGTGAGCTGTTTTTT; CDR3 protein: CASTNYGRTGELFF
J gene: TRBJ2-2; D gene: .; CDR3 length: 17; clone size: many; V gene: TRBV28; CDR3 DNA: TGTGCCAGCAGTTTATGGGGTCTCACAGCGAACACCGGGGAGCTGTTTTTT; CDR3 protein: CASSLWGLTANTGELFF
J gene: TRBJ1-4; D gene: TRBD1; CDR3 length: 17; clone size: few; V gene: TRBV27; CDR3 DNA: TGTGCCAGCAGCCAAGGGGGGACAGGGGTTCTAAATGAAAAACTGTTTTTT; CDR3 protein: CASSQGGTGVLNEKLFF
J gene: TRBJ2-3; D gene: .; CDR3 length: 15; clone size: many; V gene: TRBV24-1; CDR3 DNA: TGTGCCACCAGTGATCCCCTCGCGGGCACAGATACGCAGTATTTT; CDR3 protein: CATSDPLAGTDTQYF
J gene: TRBJ2-6; D gene: .; CDR3 length: 18; clone size: many; V gene: TRBV2; CDR3 DNA: TGTGCCAGCACCCTATCTCTCCCGCAGTTCTCTGGGGCCAACGTCCTGACTTTC; CDR3 protein: CASTLSLPQFSGANVLTF
J gene: TRBJ1-2; D gene: TRBD1; CDR3 length: 11; clone size: many; V gene: TRBV29-1; CDR3 DNA: TGCAGCGTCACTACAGGGGGCGGCTACACCTTC; CDR3 protein: CSVTTGGGYTF
J gene: TRBJ1-1; D gene: .; CDR3 length: 14; clone size: many; V gene: TRBV7-2; CDR3 DNA: TGTGCCAGCAGCCCTAGGACAGTAAACACTGAAGCTTTCTTT; CDR3 protein: CASSPRTVNTEAFF
J gene: TRBJ1-2; D gene: .; CDR3 length: 12; clone size: many; V gene: TRBV6-2/TRBV6-3; CDR3 DNA: TGTGCCAGCTTTCGGAACGGCGCTGGCTACACCTTC; CDR3 protein: CASFRNGAGYTF
J gene: TRBJ2-7; D gene: TRBD1; CDR3 length: 14; clone size: many; V gene: TRBV7-6; CDR3 DNA: TGTGCCAGCAGCCCCCGGCCAGGGGGTTACGAGCAGTACTTC; CDR3 protein: CASSPRPGGYEQYF
J gene: TRBJ1-2; D gene: .; CDR3 length: 16; clone size: .; V gene: TRBV6-1; CDR3 DNA: TGTGCCAGCAGTGAGTCGTGGGGGCAGACGGTCTATGGCTACACCTTC; CDR3 protein: CASSESWGQTVYGYTF
J gene: TRBJ2-2; D gene: .; CDR3 length: 16; clone size: .; V gene: TRBV12-3/TRBV12-4; CDR3 DNA: TGTGTCAGCTCTCGGAGCGGAACTGCGAACACCCGGGAGCTGTTTTTT; CDR3 protein: CVSSRSGTANTRELFF
J gene: TRBJ2-7; D gene: TRBD2; CDR3 length: 16; clone size: many; V gene: TRBV12-3/TRBV12-4; CDR3 DNA: TGTGCCAGCAGCACCCACATAGCGGGAGATAGCTACGAGCAGTACTTC; CDR3 protein: CASSTHIAGDSYEQYF